This entry lists 23 T cell receptor beta chains sequenced from one sample in a study of T cell responses to AZD1222 COVID-19 vaccine. Here immunoSEQ multiplex PCR was the method, and the copy in TCRdb shows in-frame clones only, minus some. The sample lists 150,000 to 200,000 clones; 92% were seen once. The sequencing here drew on peripheral blood, taken 28 days after the second AZD1222 dose. Receptors originate from an adult who received the AZD1222 COVID-19 vaccine.

V and J are TRBV30 and TRBJ2-3, with 9 nucleotides matching TRBD1. Trimming took 2 bases from V and 3 from J; bases not matched to a gene: 3. The CDR3 is 14 amino acids. The V gene's germline CDR1 is GTSNPN and CDR2 SVGIG (reference sequence). The CDR3 reads CAWSKGQGTDTQYF. Here the CDR3 DNA reads TGTGCCTGGAGTAAGGGACAGGGAACAGATACGCAGTATTTT.

The CDR3 DNA reads TGTGCCAGCAGTCTATCTCAGGGTCCCTACGAGCAGTACTTC. This codes for CASSLSQGPYEQYF. The gene calls are TRBV28 and TRBJ2-7, with D perhaps matching TRBD1 (5 bases). From germline, CDR1 is MDHEN and CDR2 SYDVKM. Trimming took off 5 bases at V and 2 bases at J, with 13 bases between the two ends. The CDR3 spans 14 residues.

The V gene is TRBV5-1, the J gene TRBJ1-6, with D uncertain. V lost 4 bases to trimming and J lost 3 bases, with 14 bases between them. Germline V lookup: CDR1 SGHRS, CDR2 YFSETQ. This CDR3 contains 16 residues. CDR3 protein: CASSPGLVGYNSPLHF. CDR3 in DNA: TGCGCCAGCAGCCCTGGGCTAGTGGGCTATAATTCACCCCTCCACTTT.

The chain links TRBV6-2 or TRBV6-3 to TRBJ2-3; D remains unclear. The V end lost 2 bases, the J end lost 1 base, and 10 bases lay between the germline ends. The CDR3 loop spans 15 amino acids. Germline V gives CDR1 MNHEY, CDR2 SVGEGT. In DNA form, the CDR3 reads TGTGCCAGCAGTTACGTGGAGAGGCGCACAGATACGCAGTATTTT. Encoded protein: CASSYVERRTDTQYF.

The chain links TRBV18 to TRBJ2-3; D gene uncertain. Germline V gives CDR1 KGHSH, CDR2 LQKENI. Trimming pared 2 bases from V and 4 bases from J, leaving 16 bases between. The CDR3 contains 16 residues. In nucleotides, the CDR3 is TGTGCCAGCTCACCAGGTGTCAGGAGTTTCGCAGATACGCAGTATTTT. Translating it yields CASSPGVRSFADTQYF.

The J gene is TRBJ2-7, the V gene TRBV6-1; perhaps D is TRBD1 or TRBD2 (5 bases each). The CDR3 loop spans 13 amino acids. Germline CDR1 reads MNHNS; CDR2 reads SASEGT. V was trimmed by 3 bases and J by 3 bases, leaving 9 bases between them. The CDR3 reads CASSEGDVYEQYF. The DNA for the CDR3 is TGTGCCAGCAGTGAGGGGGACGTCTACGAGCAGTACTTC.

The chain uses TRBV6-6 and TRBJ1-1; 7 nucleotides align to TRBD1. The CDR3 has 13 amino acids. CDR1 and CDR2 (germline): MNHNY, SVGAGI (reference sequence). Trimming cost V 6 bases and J 4 bases; bases outside gene matches: 5. In DNA form, the CDR3 reads TGTGCCAGCAGACCTACAGGGGCCACTGAAGCTTTCTTT. Translation gives CASRPTGATEAFF.

The gene calls are TRBV7-9 and TRBJ1-6; maybe TRBD1 (6 bases). The CDR3 totals 13 residues. V dropped 1 base and J dropped 8 bases, with 6 bases sitting between them. The germline V gene encodes CDR1 SEHNR and CDR2 FQNEAQ (reference sequence). The CDR3 sequence is CASSLDRDSPLHF. DNA of the CDR3: TGTGCCAGCAGCTTAGACAGGGATTCACCCCTCCACTTT.

The chain employs TRBV2 and TRBJ2-1, with TRBD2 matching over 11 bases. V shed 5 bases, J shed 4 bases, and the junction held 4 bases outside the gene matches. Germline CDR1 and CDR2: SNHLY and FYNNEI. The CDR3 loop spans 15 amino acids. CDR3 region: CASSQGTSGYNEQFF. The DNA for the CDR3 is TGTGCCAGCAGTCAGGGGACTAGCGGATACAATGAGCAGTTCTTC.

The V gene is TRBV4-1, the J gene TRBJ2-7; D may be TRBD1 (8 bases). The V gene lost 4 bases and the J gene lost 3 bases, with 13 bases spanning the gap. Germline assignment: CDR1 MGHRA and CDR2 YSYEKL. The CDR3 is 14 amino acids. For the CDR3, the DNA is TGCGCCAGCAGCCCCAACAGGGGGGGCTACGAGCAGTACTTC. Encoded protein: CASSPNRGGYEQYF.

V gene TRBV10-1 combines with J gene TRBJ2-5, with 13 bases lining up with TRBD2. Germline V lookup: CDR1 WNHNN, CDR2 SYGVQD (reference sequence). The J segment lost 3 bases and the V segment lost 2 bases, leaving 0 bases of the junction unmatched. The CDR3 totals 15 residues. The CDR3 region is CASSEGLAGEETQYF. CDR3 bases: TGCGCCAGCAGTGAGGGACTAGCGGGGGAAGAGACCCAGTACTTC.

The chain couples TRBV9 to TRBJ2-2; the match to TRBD2 covers 11 bases. Germline V gene data show CDR1 as SGDLS and CDR2 as YYNGEE. The CDR3 contains 16 residues. V shed 4 bases and J 0 bases; nucleotides not matched to a gene: 2. CDR3 coding DNA: TGTGCCAGCAGCCCACTAGCGGGGGCGAACACCGGGGAGCTGTTTTTT. Protein sequence: CASSPLAGANTGELFF.

This sequence joins TRBV5-1 and TRBJ2-3; 9 bases are a match to TRBD1. The germline V gene encodes CDR1 SGHRS and CDR2 YFSETQ. There are 15 residues in the CDR3. With V trimmed by 2 bases and J by 1 base, 2 bases remained unmatched. The CDR3 nucleotides are TGCGCCAGCAGCTTTAGGACAGGGGGCACAGATACGCAGTATTTT. Translating it yields CASSFRTGGTDTQYF.

The CDR3 DNA is TGTGCCAGTAGTATCAACGGGTTGAACACTGAAGCTTTCTTT. It encodes CASSINGLNTEAFF. J is TRBJ1-1 and V is TRBV19; D is uncertain. The CDR3 spans 14 residues. Per germline, CDR1 LNHDA and CDR2 SQIVND (reference sequence). The V end was cut by 3 bases, the J end by 0 bases, with 8 bases between.

J is TRBJ2-7 and V is TRBV4-2; no clear D gene. The germline gives CDR1 LGHNA, CDR2 YNFKEQ. The CDR3 runs to 13 residues. Trimming removed 4 bases from V and 3 bases from J, with 10 bases in between. As DNA, the CDR3 is TGTGCCAGCAGCCCCAACTCATACTACGAGCAGTACTTC. Protein product: CASSPNSYYEQYF.

The CDR3 nucleotides are TGTGCCAGCAGCCAAGAATGGGACACTGAAGCTTTCTTT. Amino acid sequence: CASSQEWDTEAFF. The chain has TRBV4-2 and TRBJ1-1; D not resolved. The CDR3 has 13 amino acids. V lost 0 bases, J lost 3 bases, and 5 bases lay in between. The V gene's germline CDR1 is LGHNA and CDR2 YNFKEQ.

In its sample, this clone was seen once. The chain joins TRBV6-8 to TRBJ1-1; a weak D match, TRBD1 (5 bases). The germline gives CDR1 MNHGY, CDR2 SAAAGT. Trimming stripped 6 bases from V and 1 base from J, with 9 bases between. CDR3 size: 13 residues. The CDR3 here is CASRYGTNTEAFF. DNA of the CDR3: TGTGCCAGCAGGTACGGGACGAACACTGAAGCTTTCTTT.

The CDR3 nucleotides are TGTGCCAGCAGCTTACAGTCCCACGAGCAGTACTTC. This sequence encodes CASSLQSHEQYF. The chain carries TRBV2 and TRBJ2-7; D is uncertain. Germline assignment: CDR1 SNHLY and CDR2 FYNNEI. This CDR3 is 12 amino acids long. Trimming stripped 6 bases from V and 5 bases from J, with 11 bases between.

The gene calls are TRBV10-2 and TRBJ1-1, with D possibly matching TRBD1 (6 bases). The CDR3 has 14 residues. The V and J ends lost 5 bases and 0 bases respectively, with 10 bases between them. Per germline, CDR1 WSHSY and CDR2 SAAADI. The CDR3 protein is CASSLGQMNTEAFF. The CDR3 DNA reads as TGCGCCAGCAGTCTCGGACAGATGAACACTGAAGCTTTCTTT.

The chain has TRBV27 and TRBJ1-1, with D tentatively TRBD1 (6 bases). Trimming removed 0 bases from V and 1 base from J, with 9 bases in between. The CDR3 runs to 15 residues. Germline CDR1 MNHEY, CDR2 SMNVEV (reference sequence). CDR3 sequence: CASSLSARGNTEAFF. DNA for the CDR3: TGTGCCAGCAGTTTATCCGCCAGGGGGAACACTGAAGCTTTCTTT.

By sample share, this clone is medium-sized. The rearrangement joins TRBV7-9 to TRBJ1-1; D gene ambiguous. Trimming stripped 5 bases from V and 3 bases from J, with 16 bases between. CDR1 is SEHNR, CDR2 FQNEAQ, per germline (reference sequence). The CDR3 spans 15 residues. The CDR3 is CASSETGPGDTEAFF. In DNA, the CDR3 is TGTGCCAGCAGCGAAACCGGGCCCGGGGACACTGAAGCTTTCTTT.

This clone was found once. V is TRBV6-5 and J is TRBJ1-1, with D possibly matching TRBD1 (6 bases). This CDR3 has 11 residues. V lost 10 bases and J 5 bases, leaving 11 bases between the germline ends. Looked up from germline, CDR1 is MNHEY and CDR2 is SVGAGI. In DNA form, the CDR3 reads TGTGCCATCGGACAGAAGACTGAAGCTTTCTTT. Amino acid sequence: CAIGQKTEAFF.

The chain joins TRBV5-1 to TRBJ1-3; D is possibly TRBD1 (5 bases). Germline CDR1 and CDR2: SGHRS and YFSETQ. The CDR3 has 14 residues. V was trimmed by 6 bases and J by 1 base, leaving 11 bases between them. The CDR3 bases are TGCGCCAGCACCCTCGGGGGATCTGGAAACACCATATATTTT. Translation: CASTLGGSGNTIYF.